A selection of T cell receptor beta chains follows, all from one sample in a study of shared clonotypes between healthy human individuals. The protocol was immunoSEQ multiplex PCR, while the TCRdb copy is restricted to in-frame clones and leaves out a portion. The sample includes about 500,000 clones, roughly 80% of them seen just once. Sequencing was done on a sample of PBMCs. These receptors were collected from a woman aged 40 to 55 in good health. Some clones in this sample may be carry-over from other donors' samples. Both conserved end residues are part of each CDR3. The D gene is left open where the match is weak. Not every row has a clone size; where given, it reads once, few, many or a size class.

V gene	D gene	J gene	clone size	CDR3 DNA	CDR3 protein
TRBV6-1	-	TRBJ2-5	many	TGTGCCAGCAGTGAGAGGGCTGGTAAAGGGACCCAGTACTTC	CASSERAGKGTQYF
TRBV10-2	-	TRBJ2-7	-	TGCGCCAGCAGGGGGGGCGGTCCCTACGAGCAGTACTTC	CASRGGGPYEQYF
TRBV7-9	-	TRBJ1-1	-	TGTGCCAGCAGCTTATGGAGGGGGAGGCTCCCGAACACTGAAGCTTTCTTT	CASSLWRGRLPNTEAFF
TRBV2	TRBD1	TRBJ1-3	few	TGTGCCAGCGGTGACAGGGGTGACACCATATATTTT	CASGDRGDTIYF
TRBV7-2	-	TRBJ2-1	-	TGTGCCAGCAGCTTAGGGCTAGCTTCCTACAATGAGCAGTTCTTC	CASSLGLASYNEQFF
TRBV30	-	TRBJ2-5	many	TGTGCCTGGAGTGTAGACGAGACCCAGTACTTC	CAWSVDETQYF
TRBV5-6	TRBD1	TRBJ1-5	once	TGTGCCAGCAGCTTGGGCCCTAGACAGGGGCTGGATCAGCCCCAGCATTTT	CASSLGPRQGLDQPQHF
TRBV6-1	TRBD2	TRBJ2-1	once	TGTGCCAGCAGTGAAATAGGGCTAGCGGAAAATGAGCAGTTCTTC	CASSEIGLAENEQFF
TRBV7-2	TRBD1	TRBJ1-1	few	TGTGCCAGCAGCCGCAACCTTCCCATCAGGGGGCTGAGAGAAGCTTTCTTT	CASSRNLPIRGLREAFF
TRBV28	-	TRBJ2-1	-	TGTGCCAGCAGTAGGGGGCAGTTCTTC	CASSRGQFF
TRBV7-8	TRBD1	TRBJ1-1	-	TGTGCCAGCAGCATCAGACAGGGTTTGTTGCCGGACACTGAAGCTTTCTTT	CASSIRQGLLPDTEAFF
TRBV2	TRBD1	TRBJ1-2	few	TGTGCCGGAAACCGGGACAGGCTCTATATAGGCTACACCTTC	CAGNRDRLYIGYTF
TRBV30	-	TRBJ1-5	-	TGTGCCTGGAGTGAGGGGCAGGAGAATCAGCCCCAGCATTTT	CAWSEGQENQPQHF
TRBV18	-	TRBJ1-2	-	TGTGCCAGCTCACCCGACACTAACTATGGCTACACCTTC	CASSPDTNYGYTF
TRBV15	-	TRBJ2-1	-	TGTGCCACCAGCAGAGGAGTGGGCAGGGGATCGTCCTACAATGAGCAGTTCTTC	CATSRGVGRGSSYNEQFF
TRBV5-4	TRBD2	TRBJ2-1	-	TGTGCCAGCAGCGTCGGGACTAGCGGGGGGAGCTCCTACAATGAGCAGTTCTTC	CASSVGTSGGSSYNEQFF
TRBV5-1	TRBD1	TRBJ2-7	once	TGCGCCAGCAGCTTGACCAGGACAGGGCACTACGAGCAGTACTTC	CASSLTRTGHYEQYF
TRBV29-1	-	TRBJ1-4	-	TGCAGCGTTGGTGGGACATCAAATGAAAAACTGTTTTTT	CSVGGTSNEKLFF
TRBV5-1	-	TRBJ2-2	-	TGCGCCAGCAGCTTGGTGGCAGGGAGACTGGCCGGGGAGTTGTCTTTT	CASSLVAGRLAGELSF
TRBV9	-	TRBJ2-4	once	TGTGCCAGCAGCGCTCCTGGCGGGCCCAAAAACATTCAGTACTTC	CASSAPGGPKNIQYF
TRBV7-8	-	TRBJ1-1	many	TGTGCCAGCAGCATTCTCAGGGGCGGAGAAGCTTTCTTT	CASSILRGGEAFF
TRBV30	-	TRBJ1-1	many	TGTGCCTGGAGTGGTGATACGCCGGGACCGAACACTGAAGCTTTCTTT	CAWSGDTPGPNTEAFF
TRBV2	-	TRBJ1-5	-	TGTGCCAGCAGCCTCCTGGGAGCCGCTCAGCCCCAGCATTTT	CASSLLGAAQPQHF
TRBV7-2	-	TRBJ2-2	-	TGTGCCAGCAGCTTTGGCGGGAAGGTTTGGAACACCGGGGAGCTGTTTTTT	CASSFGGKVWNTGELFF
TRBV7-8	TRBD1	TRBJ2-1	-	TGTGCCAGCACCTACGGGGGGGACAGGGGCAGAGGAGAGCAGTTCTTC	CASTYGGDRGRGEQFF
TRBV27	-	TRBJ2-1	-	TGTGCCAGCAGTTTATCGGTGCGCGATGAGCAGTTCTTC	CASSLSVRDEQFF
TRBV4-1	-	TRBJ2-7	-	TGCGCCAGCAGCCAAGCGTACGAGCAGTACTTC	CASSQAYEQYF
TRBV2	-	TRBJ2-7	once	TGTGCCAGCCACCGGGACCTTAGCTCCTACGAGCAGTACTTC	CASHRDLSSYEQYF
TRBV30	-	TRBJ1-3	-	TGTGCCTGGAGTGTACCGGGCCCGAGCTCTGGAAACACCATATATTTT	CAWSVPGPSSGNTIYF
TRBV6-1	-	TRBJ2-7	-	TGTGCCAGCAGTGAAGAAGCGACCGAGCAGTACTTC	CASSEEATEQYF
TRBV2	TRBD2	TRBJ2-1	once	TGTGCCAGCAGCCTACTAGGGCGGGAGGCGGTAGAGCAGTTCTTC	CASSLLGREAVEQFF
TRBV7-2	TRBD2	TRBJ2-7	-	TGTGCCAGCAGCTTAGGATCTAGCGGGGGTCCCCGGGAGCAGTACTTC	CASSLGSSGGPREQYF
TRBV15	-	TRBJ2-3	-	TGTGCCACCAGCAGAGGGGGGACGGGGTGGGATACGCAGTATTTT	CATSRGGTGWDTQYF
TRBV2	TRBD2	TRBJ2-3	few	TGTGCCAGCAGCGCCCTTAGCGGGAGTGGGGATACGCAGTATTTT	CASSALSGSGDTQYF
TRBV5-1	TRBD2	TRBJ2-5	-	TGCGCCAGCAGCCTAGGACTAGCGGGAAACCAAGAGACCCAGTACTTC	CASSLGLAGNQETQYF
TRBV19	TRBD1	TRBJ2-1	-	TGTGCCAGTAGTATATTTGGACAGGAGCACAATGAGCAGTTCTTC	CASSIFGQEHNEQFF
TRBV5-1	-	TRBJ2-1	-	TGCGCCAGCAGCTTGGCTCTAGGCAATGAGCAGTTCTTC	CASSLALGNEQFF
TRBV15	-	TRBJ1-2	-	TGTGCCACCAGCAGAGATCGTTCTAGCAGGGCTTCTGGCTACACCTTC	CATSRDRSSRASGYTF
TRBV27	-	TRBJ2-2	-	TGTGCCAGCAAGGTCTCCAACACCGGGGAGCTGTTTTTT	CASKVSNTGELFF
TRBV7-9	-	TRBJ1-4	-	TGTGCCAGCAGCTTTGGTAGTGAAAAACTGTTTTTT	CASSFGSEKLFF
TRBV2	-	TRBJ1-5	-	TGTGCCAGCATTAGACAGGAGTTCAATCAGCCCCAGCATTTT	CASIRQEFNQPQHF
TRBV4-1	-	TRBJ1-5	many	TGCGCCAGCAGCCATTCGGGGGCGGCGAATCAGCCCCAGCATTTT	CASSHSGAANQPQHF
TRBV28	TRBD1	TRBJ1-5	-	TGTGCCGCAAAGCAGGGGGGACCATATAGCAATCAGCCCCAGCATTTT	CAAKQGGPYSNQPQHF
TRBV10-1	-	TRBJ2-7	-	TGCGCCAGCAGTGACTCGTTTGAGAGGGTCTACGAGCAGTACTTC	CASSDSFERVYEQYF
TRBV5-1	-	TRBJ1-1	-	TGCGCCAGCAGCTTGCAGACCCACACTGAAGCTTTCTTT	CASSLQTHTEAFF
TRBV9	-	TRBJ2-7	-	TGTGCCAGCAGCGTAGGACTGAACGTAAGATACGAGCAGTACTTC	CASSVGLNVRYEQYF
TRBV11-2	-	TRBJ1-1	-	TGTGCCAGCAGTCCGGCAGGGCCCGTCACTGAAGCTTTCTTT	CASSPAGPVTEAFF
TRBV4-3	-	TRBJ2-3	-	TGCGCCAGCAGCCAAGAGGGGGTTACCCGGCATACGCAGTATTTT	CASSQEGVTRHTQYF
TRBV18	TRBD1	TRBJ1-1	-	TGTGCCAGCTCAACTGGGACAGGTTCAGTGACTGAAGCTTTCTTT	CASSTGTGSVTEAFF
TRBV28	-	TRBJ2-1	-	TGTGCCAGCAGTCCTGCGGGCTCCTACAATGAGCAGTTCTTC	CASSPAGSYNEQFF
TRBV28	-	TRBJ1-1	-	TGTGCCAGCAGTTTTAGGCACACTGAAGCTTTCTTT	CASSFRHTEAFF
TRBV5-1	-	TRBJ2-7	-	TGCGCCAGCCACCTCGGGGGAGGCGACGAGCAGTACTTC	CASHLGGGDEQYF
TRBV4-3	-	TRBJ1-2	-	TGCGCCAGCAGCCCGTCGACTGCGACTAACTATGGCTACACCTTC	CASSPSTATNYGYTF
TRBV27	-	TRBJ1-3	-	TGTGCCAGCAGTCAGTCCAGGCACTCTGGAAACACCATATATTTT	CASSQSRHSGNTIYF
TRBV6-6	-	TRBJ2-3	-	TGTGCCAGCAGTTACGGCCGCACAGATACGCAGTATTTT	CASSYGRTDTQYF
TRBV4-3	-	TRBJ2-1	few	TGCGCCAGCAGCCAAGAGATCCATGATGAGCAGTTCTTC	CASSQEIHDEQFF
TRBV25-1	TRBD1	TRBJ2-2	-	TGTGCCAGCAGTGCCCGGACAGGGGGCACCGGGGAGCTGTTTTTT	CASSARTGGTGELFF